Sequencing of this T cell receptor beta chain was carried out in a study of blood T cell repertoires in COVID-19. In the authors' workflow: Amplification from reference gene primers served as the basis for estimated nucleated cell counts. Assay: immunoSEQ multiplex PCR; the TCRdb copy retains only in-frame clones and omits some. V and J calls plus clone size are reproduced from that table; the DNA served to infer D and trimming. The sample records more than 55,000 clones, 79% being singletons. V lost 0 bases to trimming and J lost 4 bases; unmatched junction nucleotides: 7. In germline, CDR1 is SGDLS, CDR2 YYNGEE. The CDR3 loop spans 16 amino acids.

Sequenced: peripheral blood. The rearrangement links TRBV9 to TRBJ2-1; 7 bases line up with TRBD1. The TCR sequence derives from a human donor in a cohort sampled during active COVID-19. The CDR3 region is CASSVEPGTDYNEQFF. The DNA of the CDR3 is TGTGCCAGCAGCGTAGAGCCAGGGACAGATTACAATGAGCAGTTCTTC.